These 22 T cell receptor beta chains share one sample of origin, sequenced in a study of graft-versus-host responses after intestinal transplantation. Their recognized antigens are unknown. Method: immunoSEQ multiplex PCR; TCRdb's copy keeps in-frame clones and lacks some. The repertoire includes some 64,000 clones, approximately 91% of them detected once, and about 1.7% sits in the top ten. Sample: unstimulated CD8+ T cells sorted from spleen or lymph node cells, taken before transplant. The receptors originated from a human donor who was the organ donor for an intestinal transplant.

The rearrangement joins TRBV19 to TRBJ2-3; possibly TRBD2 for D (6 bases). The CDR3 spans 12 residues. Trimming shortened V by 8 bases and J by 10 bases, and 16 bases separated the two germline ends. CDR1 and CDR2 (germline): LNHDA, SQIVND (reference sequence). This chain's CDR3 is CASRDFGHSQYF. CDR3 nucleotide sequence: TGTGCCAGTCGGGACTTCGGTCACTCGCAGTATTTT.

This rearrangement joins TRBV11-3 to TRBJ2-1; D remains unclear. There are 14 residues in the CDR3. Per germline, CDR1 SGHNT and CDR2 YENEEA. Trimming pared 4 bases from V and 0 bases from J, leaving 7 bases between. The CDR3 sequence: CASSSGDSYNEQFF. Written as DNA, the CDR3 is TGTGCCAGCAGCTCCGGTGACTCCTACAATGAGCAGTTCTTC.

The V call is TRBV10-3, the J call TRBJ1-1; 8 bases match TRBD1. This CDR3 has 13 amino acids. V shed 11 bases, J shed 3 bases, and the junction held 8 bases outside the gene matches. Germline values: CDR1 ENHRY, CDR2 SYGVKD. The CDR3 DNA is TGTGCCGGAGCAGGGGGCGCTTACACTGAAGCTTTCTTT. Translated: CAGAGGAYTEAFF.

V is TRBV19 and J is TRBJ2-1, with a possible D match to TRBD2 (5 bases). CDR3 length: 15 residues. V was trimmed by 7 bases and J by 3 bases, leaving 16 bases between them. From germline, CDR1 is LNHDA and CDR2 SQIVND (reference sequence). The CDR3 reads CASTRERESYNEQFF. The CDR3 bases are TGTGCCAGTACCCGCGAAAGGGAGAGCTACAATGAGCAGTTCTTC. The full variable domain, with the rest looked up from reference TRBV19 and TRBJ2-1, is DGGITQSPKYLFRKEGQNVTLSCEQNLNHDAMYWYRQDPGQGLRLIYYSQIVNDFQKGDIAEGYSVSREKKESFPLTVTSAQKNPTAFYLCASTRERESYNEQFFGPGTRLTVL.

The V gene is TRBV6-5, the J gene TRBJ1-5; TRBD1 matches 8 bases. With 7 bases clipped from V and 3 bases from J, the junction kept 8 bases outside the gene matches. Germline CDR1 reads MNHEY; CDR2 reads SVGAGI. The CDR3 has 15 residues. The CDR3 spells CASKSGTGYNQPQHF. CDR3 nucleotides: TGTGCCAGCAAGTCAGGGACAGGTTACAATCAGCCCCAGCATTTT.

The chain combines TRBV7-9 with TRBJ2-7; the match to TRBD2 covers 10 bases. The CDR3 length is 15 residues. Trimming removed 5 bases from V and 6 bases from J; junction bases left unmatched: 10. The V gene's germline CDR1 is SEHNR and CDR2 FQNEAQ (reference sequence). The CDR3 region is CASSPPLAGVGEQYF. CDR3 nucleotide sequence: TGTGCCAGCAGCCCCCCGCTAGCGGGAGTGGGCGAGCAGTACTTC.

The chain uses TRBV7-9 and TRBJ1-1, with D uncertain. With 8 bases removed from V and 2 bases from J, the gap between germline ends came to 21 bases. The germline V gene has CDR1 SEHNR and CDR2 FQNEAQ (reference sequence). The CDR3 totals 16 residues. The CDR3 is CASLTGLRRLNTEAFF. In DNA form, the CDR3 reads TGTGCCAGCTTAACGGGTCTCCGTCGATTAAACACTGAAGCTTTCTTT.

V is TRBV6-4 and J is TRBJ2-2; D gene unclear. Germline loops: CDR1 MRHNA, CDR2 SNTAGT. The CDR3 has 13 amino acids. V was shortened by 6 bases and J by 2 bases, with 7 bases between the two germline ends. The CDR3 protein is CASSSSNTGELFF. The CDR3 DNA sequence: TGTGCCAGCAGCTCTTCTAACACCGGGGAGCTGTTTTTT.

V is TRBV5-1 and J is TRBJ2-3; D unclear. Trimming removed 5 bases at V and 2 bases at J, with 12 bases between. The CDR3 is 14 amino acids. Germline V gene sequence: CDR1 SGHRS, CDR2 YFSETQ. CDR3 bases: TGCGCCAGCAGAAGTCCCAGATACACAGATACGCAGTATTTT. It is translated as CASRSPRYTDTQYF. The whole variable domain, remainder taken from reference TRBV5-1 and TRBJ2-3, is KAGVTQTPRYLIKTRGQQVTLSCSPISGHRSVSWYQQTPGQGLQFLFEYFSETQRNKGNFPGRFSGRQFSNSRSEMNVSTLELGDSALYLCASRSPRYTDTQYFGPGTRLTVL.

V is TRBV6-5 and J is TRBJ1-2, with 9 bases matching TRBD1. This CDR3 contains 12 residues. Trimming cost V 6 bases and J 8 bases; bases outside gene matches: 4. Per germline, CDR1 MNHEY and CDR2 SVGAGI. This CDR3 reads CASRDRGDGYTF. In nucleotides, the CDR3 is TGTGCCAGCAGGGACAGGGGAGACGGCTACACCTTC.

The CDR3, as DNA: TGTGCCAGCAGCGTAGCAAGGGAGGGCCCCGGGGAGCTGTTTTTT. Residues: CASSVAREGPGELFF. The chain joins TRBV9 to TRBJ2-2, with 7 nucleotides matching TRBD2. V trimming: 0 bases; J trimming: 6 bases; junction bases outside the gene matches: 5. The CDR3 totals 15 residues. In germline, CDR1 is SGDLS, CDR2 YYNGEE.

The chain has TRBV6-1 and TRBJ2-3; D might be TRBD1 (6 bases). The CDR3 has 15 amino acids. Germline values: CDR1 MNHNS, CDR2 SASEGT. The V and J ends lost 6 bases and 4 bases respectively, with 17 bases between them. CDR3 sequence: CASRRNRVFADTQYF. The CDR3 DNA sequence: TGTGCCAGCAGGAGAAACAGGGTCTTCGCAGATACGCAGTATTTT.

The gene calls are TRBV4-2 and TRBJ2-1; TRBD2 aligns across 10 bases. Germline CDR1 is LGHNA and CDR2 is YNFKEQ. With 0 bases clipped from V and 0 bases from J, the junction kept 5 bases outside the gene matches. This CDR3 is 18 amino acids long. The CDR3 here is CASSQEEREGSSYNEQFF. The CDR3 DNA follows: TGTGCCAGCAGCCAAGAGGAGCGGGAGGGAAGCTCCTACAATGAGCAGTTCTTC.

The chain has TRBV7-9 and TRBJ2-7, with a possible D match to TRBD1 (5 bases). Trimming left V 6 bases short and J 0 bases short, with 18 bases between. The CDR3 sequence is 16 residues long. Germline V gives CDR1 SEHNR, CDR2 FQNEAQ (reference sequence). CDR3 nucleotide sequence: TGTGCCAGCAGTGCCACTACAGGCCCACACTCCTACGAGCAGTACTTC. It is translated as CASSATTGPHSYEQYF. The entire variable domain, with the rest obtained from reference TRBV7-9 and TRBJ2-7, is as follows: DTGVSQNPRHKITKRGQNVTFRCDPISEHNRLYWYRQTLGQGPEFLTYFQNEAQLEKSRLLSDRFSAERPKGSFSTLEIQRTEQGDSAMYLCASSATTGPHSYEQYFGPGTRLTVT.

CDR3 DNA: TGTGCCAGCAGCCCGGCCGGGAGCGGGAGGAAGACCCAGTACTTC. Its translation: CASSPAGSGRKTQYF. The chain employs TRBV28 and TRBJ2-5; TRBD2 matches at 9 bases. Germline CDR1 is MDHEN and CDR2 is SYDVKM. This CDR3 contains 15 residues. The J segment lost 6 bases and the V segment lost 6 bases, leaving 11 bases of the junction unmatched.

The CDR3 sequence: CASSLDSAYEQYF. CDR3 DNA: TGTGCCAGCAGTCTGGACAGCGCCTACGAGCAGTACTTC. The chain carries TRBV28 and TRBJ2-7; D perhaps matches TRBD1 (6 bases). Germline loops: CDR1 MDHEN, CDR2 SYDVKM. Between the trimmed V and J ends, which lost 5 bases and 2 bases, there was a span of 10 bases. CDR3 length equals 13 residues.

The chain carries TRBV13 and TRBJ2-5; D unclear. The CDR3 is made up of 14 amino acids. V was shortened by 5 bases and J by 0 bases, with 10 bases between the two germline ends. CDR1 and CDR2 from the germline V gene are PRHDT and FYEKMQ (reference sequence). The CDR3 region is CASSPSRDQETQYF. Here the CDR3 DNA reads TGTGCCAGCAGCCCTTCACGGGACCAAGAGACCCAGTACTTC.

The rearrangement uses TRBV6-5 and TRBJ1-2, with D unresolved. This CDR3 is built from 15 residues. CDR1 is MNHEY and CDR2 is SVGAGI in the germline V gene. Trimming cost V 0 bases and J 8 bases, with 16 bases left between them. The DNA for the CDR3 is TGTGCCAGCAGTTACTCTATGGGCCAGCTCTCCGGCTACACCTTC. This gives the protein CASSYSMGQLSGYTF.

This clone showed up just a few times. The V and J genes are TRBV13 and TRBJ1-4; 9 bases line up with TRBD1. This CDR3 is built from 19 residues. The germline CDR1 and CDR2 sequences are PRHDT and FYEKMQ (reference sequence). The junction had 13 bases not matched to a gene; V was cut back by 5 bases and J by 0 bases. The CDR3 reads CASSSLRTGVFATNEKLFF. In nucleotides, the CDR3 is TGTGCCAGCAGCAGCTTAAGGACAGGGGTTTTTGCAACTAATGAAAAACTGTTTTTT.

The chain has TRBV28 and TRBJ2-6; D might be TRBD2 (6 bases). Germline V gene sequence: CDR1 MDHEN, CDR2 SYDVKM. V lost 3 bases to trimming and J lost 0 bases, with 9 bases between them. The CDR3 covers 16 residues. The CDR3 sequence is CASSLEGPSGANVLTF. CDR3 DNA sequence: TGTGCCAGCAGTTTGGAGGGACCCTCTGGGGCCAACGTCCTGACTTTC.

This sequence joins TRBV28 and TRBJ1-1; the match to TRBD1 covers 8 bases. V lost 3 bases, J lost 6 bases, and 6 bases stayed unmatched. CDR1 and CDR2 (germline): MDHEN, SYDVKM. This CDR3 has 14 residues. CDR3 loop: CASSLSDRAAEAFF. CDR3 nucleotides: TGTGCCAGCAGTTTGTCGGACAGGGCGGCTGAAGCTTTCTTT. The variable domain in full, completed from reference TRBV28 and TRBJ1-1, reads DVKVTQSSRYLVKRTGEKVFLECVQDMDHENMFWYRQDPGLGLRLIYFSYDVKMKEKGDIPEGYSVSREKKERFSLILESASTNQTSMYLCASSLSDRAAEAFFGQGTRLTVV.

A few counts support this clone. The V gene is TRBV6-5, the J gene TRBJ1-4; the D gene is possibly TRBD1 (5 bases). Germline CDR1 MNHEY, CDR2 SVGAGI. The ends were cut back, 5 bases at V and 7 bases at J, with 17 bases in the middle. The CDR3 sequence is 15 residues long. In DNA form, the CDR3 reads TGTGCCAGCAGTCGGTATAGGGGTGGAAGTGAAAAACTGTTTTTT. Protein product: CASSRYRGGSEKLFF.